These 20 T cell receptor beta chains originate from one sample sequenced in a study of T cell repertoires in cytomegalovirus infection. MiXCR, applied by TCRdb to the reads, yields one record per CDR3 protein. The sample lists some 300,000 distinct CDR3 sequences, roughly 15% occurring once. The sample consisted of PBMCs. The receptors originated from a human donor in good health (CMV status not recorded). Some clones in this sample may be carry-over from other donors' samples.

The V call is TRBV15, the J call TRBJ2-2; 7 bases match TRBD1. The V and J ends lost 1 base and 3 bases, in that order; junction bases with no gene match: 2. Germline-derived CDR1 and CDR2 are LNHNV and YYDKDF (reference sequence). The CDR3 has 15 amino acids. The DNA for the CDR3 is TGTGCCACCAGCAGAGGCCAGGGGGACACCGGGGAGCTGTTTTTT. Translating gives CATSRGQGDTGELFF.

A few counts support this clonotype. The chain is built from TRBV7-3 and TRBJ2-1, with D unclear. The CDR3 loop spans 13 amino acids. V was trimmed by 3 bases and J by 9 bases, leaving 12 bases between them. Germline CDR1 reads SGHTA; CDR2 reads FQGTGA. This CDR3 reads CASSFMPRAEQFF. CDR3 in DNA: TGTGCCAGCAGCTTTATGCCTCGCGCTGAGCAGTTCTTC.

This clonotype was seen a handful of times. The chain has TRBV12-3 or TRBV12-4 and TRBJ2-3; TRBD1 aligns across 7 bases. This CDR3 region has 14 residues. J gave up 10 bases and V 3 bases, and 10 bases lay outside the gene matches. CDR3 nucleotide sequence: TGTGCCAGCAGTTTGACCCGACAGGGAAGCGCGCAGTATTTT. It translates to CASSLTRQGSAQYF.

The CDR3 DNA sequence: TGTGCCAGCAGCCGGCTGAGGGGCTACGAGCAGTACTTC. Amino acid sequence: CASSRLRGYEQYF. The rearrangement joins TRBV3-1 to TRBJ2-7; D tentatively fits TRBD1 or TRBD2 (5 bases each). V lost 4 bases to trimming and J lost 3 bases, with 10 bases between them. The CDR3 totals 13 residues. Per germline, CDR1 LGHDT and CDR2 YNNKEL (reference sequence).

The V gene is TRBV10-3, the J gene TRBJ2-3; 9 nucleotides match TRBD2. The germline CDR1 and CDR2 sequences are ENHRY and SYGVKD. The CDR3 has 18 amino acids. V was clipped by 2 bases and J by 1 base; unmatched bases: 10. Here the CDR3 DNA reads TGTGCCATCAGTGAGCAAAAAGGAGCGGGGGGCCGCACAGATACGCAGTATTTT. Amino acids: CAISEQKGAGGRTDTQYF.

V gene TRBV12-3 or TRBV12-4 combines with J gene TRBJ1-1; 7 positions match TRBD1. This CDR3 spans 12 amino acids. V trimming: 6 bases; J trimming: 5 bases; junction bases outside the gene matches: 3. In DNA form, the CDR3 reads TGTGCCAGCAGAGGGACAGTGACTGAAGCTTTCTTT. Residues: CASRGTVTEAFF.

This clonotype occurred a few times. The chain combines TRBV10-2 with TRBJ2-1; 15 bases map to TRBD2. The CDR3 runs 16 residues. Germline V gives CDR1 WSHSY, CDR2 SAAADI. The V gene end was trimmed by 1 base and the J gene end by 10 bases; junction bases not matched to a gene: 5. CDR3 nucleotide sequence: TGCGCCAGCAGTGAGTGGGGGACTAGCGGGGGGCACGAGCAGTTCTTC. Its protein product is CASSEWGTSGGHEQFF.

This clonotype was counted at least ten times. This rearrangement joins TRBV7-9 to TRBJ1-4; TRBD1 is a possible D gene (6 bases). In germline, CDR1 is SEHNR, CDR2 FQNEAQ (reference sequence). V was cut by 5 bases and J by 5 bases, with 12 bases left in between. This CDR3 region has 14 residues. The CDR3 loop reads CASSNQGPNEKLFF. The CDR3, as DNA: TGTGCCAGCAGCAATCAGGGGCCCAATGAAAAACTGTTTTTT.

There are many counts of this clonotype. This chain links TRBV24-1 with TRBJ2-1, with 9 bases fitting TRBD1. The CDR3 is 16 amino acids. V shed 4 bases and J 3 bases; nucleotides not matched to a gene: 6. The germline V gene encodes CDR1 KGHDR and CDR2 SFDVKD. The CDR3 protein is CATSDTGTGHYNEQFF. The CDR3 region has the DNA TGTGCCACCAGTGACACCGGGACAGGGCACTACAATGAGCAGTTCTTC.

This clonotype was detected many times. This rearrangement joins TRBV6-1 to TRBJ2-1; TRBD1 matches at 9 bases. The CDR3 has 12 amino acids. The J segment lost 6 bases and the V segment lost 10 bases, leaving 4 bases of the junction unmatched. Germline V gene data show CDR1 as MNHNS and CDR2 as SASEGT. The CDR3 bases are TGTGCCACCGACAGGGGGGGCAATGAGCAGTTCTTC. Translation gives CATDRGGNEQFF.

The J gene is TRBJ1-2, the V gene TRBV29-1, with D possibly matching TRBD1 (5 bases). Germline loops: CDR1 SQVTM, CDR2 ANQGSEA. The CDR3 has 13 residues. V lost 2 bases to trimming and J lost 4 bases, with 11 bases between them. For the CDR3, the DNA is TGCAGCGTTGAACCGCCAGGGACCTATGGCTACACCTTC. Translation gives CSVEPPGTYGYTF.

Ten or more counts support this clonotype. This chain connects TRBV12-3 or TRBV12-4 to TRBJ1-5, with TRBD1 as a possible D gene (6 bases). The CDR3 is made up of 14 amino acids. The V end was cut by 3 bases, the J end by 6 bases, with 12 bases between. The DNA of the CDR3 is TGTGCCAGCAGTTTTATGGGGGCGGTTCAGCCCCAGCATTTT. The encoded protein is CASSFMGAVQPQHF.

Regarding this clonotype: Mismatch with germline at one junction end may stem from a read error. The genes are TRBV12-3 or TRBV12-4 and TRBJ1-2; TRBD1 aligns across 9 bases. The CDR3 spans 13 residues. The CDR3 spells CASSWDRDYGDTF. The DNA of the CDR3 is TGTGCCAGCAGTTGGGACAGGGACTATGGCGACACCTTC.

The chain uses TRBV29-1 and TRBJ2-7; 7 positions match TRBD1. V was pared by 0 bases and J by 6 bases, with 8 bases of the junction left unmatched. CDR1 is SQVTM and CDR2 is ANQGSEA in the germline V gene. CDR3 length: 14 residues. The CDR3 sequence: CSVEEPGQSLEQYF. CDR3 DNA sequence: TGCAGCGTTGAAGAGCCGGGACAGTCCCTCGAGCAGTACTTC.

The CDR3 nucleotides read TGCAGTGCCAGAACAGATGAGGGTTATGGCTACACCTTC. Protein sequence: CSARTDEGYGYTF. J is TRBJ1-2 and V is TRBV20-1; D is uncertain. The germline V and J ends were trimmed by 6 bases and 5 bases, with 16 bases remaining between them. CDR3 length: 13 amino acids. The germline V gene encodes CDR1 DFQATT and CDR2 SNEGSKA (reference sequence).

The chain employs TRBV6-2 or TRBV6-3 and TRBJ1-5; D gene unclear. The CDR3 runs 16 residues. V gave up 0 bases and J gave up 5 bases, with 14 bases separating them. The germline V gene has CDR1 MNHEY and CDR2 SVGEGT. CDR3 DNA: TGTGCCAGCAGTTACTCAGGGTGGTACTCTGATCAGCCCCAGCATTTT. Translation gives CASSYSGWYSDQPQHF.

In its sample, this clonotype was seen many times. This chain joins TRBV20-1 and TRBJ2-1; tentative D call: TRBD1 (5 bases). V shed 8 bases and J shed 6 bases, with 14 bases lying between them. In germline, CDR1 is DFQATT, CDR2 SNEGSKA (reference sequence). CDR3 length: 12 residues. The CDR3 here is CSLAIQGNEQFF. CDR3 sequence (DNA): TGCAGTTTAGCTATCCAGGGCAATGAGCAGTTCTTC.

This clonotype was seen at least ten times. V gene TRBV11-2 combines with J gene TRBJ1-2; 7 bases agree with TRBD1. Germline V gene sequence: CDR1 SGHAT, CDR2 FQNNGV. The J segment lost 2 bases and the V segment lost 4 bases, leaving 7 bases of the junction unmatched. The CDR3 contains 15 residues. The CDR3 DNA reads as TGTGCCAGCAGCTCCAGACAGGGACTCAACTATGGCTACACCTTC. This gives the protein CASSSRQGLNYGYTF.

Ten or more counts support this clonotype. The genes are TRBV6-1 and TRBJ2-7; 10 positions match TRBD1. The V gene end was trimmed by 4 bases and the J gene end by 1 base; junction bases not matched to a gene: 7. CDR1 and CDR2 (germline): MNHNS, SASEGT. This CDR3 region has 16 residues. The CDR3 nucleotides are TGTGCCAGCAGTGGACCGACAGGGGGCCCGTCCTACGAGCAGTACTTC. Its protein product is CASSGPTGGPSYEQYF.

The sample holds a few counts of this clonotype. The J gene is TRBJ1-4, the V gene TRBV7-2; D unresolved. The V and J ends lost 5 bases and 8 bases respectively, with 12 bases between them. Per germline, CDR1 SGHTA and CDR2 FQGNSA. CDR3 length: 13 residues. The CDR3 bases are TGTGCCAGCAGCCCCCTACGTGAGGAAAAACTGTTTTTT. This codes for CASSPLREEKLFF. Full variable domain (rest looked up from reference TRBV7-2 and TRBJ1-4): GAGVSQSPSNKVTEKGKDVELRCDPISGHTALYWYRQSLGQGLEFLIYFQGNSAPDKSGLPSDRFSAERTGGSVSTLTIQRTQQEDSAVYLCASSPLREEKLFFGSGTQLSVL.